The 30 T cell receptor beta chains presented below share a single source sample, sequenced in a study of blood T cell repertoires in COVID-19 (dated by TCRdb to the early 2020s). The library was generated by the immunoSEQ multiplex PCR assay. TCRdb holds this immuneACCESS table with in-frame rearrangements only. Some clones are missing; in checked studies, unresolved V genes explain under half, and the rest has no known cause. The sample records roughly 220,000 clones, approximately 90% of which are singletons. In total, the top ten clones hold around 9.6% of the sample. The sequencing input was peripheral blood. The source is a woman aged 50 to 65 with COVID-19, enrolled during active disease.

The chain employs TRBV19 and TRBJ1-2, with 7 bases that match TRBD1. Germline V gene lookup returns CDR1 LNHDA and CDR2 SQIVND (reference sequence). The CDR3 consists of 17 residues. V dropped 7 bases and J dropped 5; count of bases not matched to a gene: 19. The CDR3 region has the DNA TGTGCCAGTACCCCCATTCGACAGGGCGCTGGACCATATGGCTACACCTTC. Translating gives CASTPIRQGAGPYGYTF.

The chain couples TRBV11-3 to TRBJ2-1; TRBD2 agrees at 13 bases. CDR1 and CDR2 from the germline V gene are SGHNT and YENEEA. The CDR3 extends over 15 amino acids. Germline trimming cut 4 bases from V and 4 bases from J; bases unmatched to any gene: 1. The CDR3 DNA follows: TGTGCCAGCAGCTCGGGACTAGCGGGGTACAATGAGCAGTTCTTC. Protein sequence: CASSSGLAGYNEQFF.

The chain links TRBV12-3 or TRBV12-4 to TRBJ1-5; D unresolved. The CDR3 is 13 residues long. V gave up 3 bases and J gave up 7 bases, with 10 bases separating them. The CDR3 bases are TGTGCCAGCAGTTTTCTGATCCTACAGCCCCAGCATTTT. Translating it yields CASSFLILQPQHF.

This clone has just one count. The V gene is TRBV28, the J gene TRBJ1-5, with a tentative D call TRBD1 (5 bases). Trimming took off 7 bases at V and 3 bases at J, with 25 bases between the two ends. The CDR3 sequence is 18 residues long. Germline V gene lookup returns CDR1 MDHEN and CDR2 SYDVKM. This CDR3 reads CASTSPTVGQTYNQPQHF. CDR3 nucleotides: TGTGCCAGCACCAGTCCGACCGTGGGGCAGACTTACAATCAGCCCCAGCATTTT.

V and J are TRBV7-8 and TRBJ2-3, with D uncertain. V gave up 2 bases and J gave up 1 base, with 10 bases separating them. The length of the CDR3 is 15 residues. Germline CDR1 is SGHVS and CDR2 is FQNEAQ. In DNA form, the CDR3 reads TGTGCCAGCAGCTTACCTGAGGTGGGCACAGATACGCAGTATTTT. It translates to CASSLPEVGTDTQYF. The entire variable domain, with the rest obtained from reference TRBV7-8 and TRBJ2-3, is as follows: GAGVSQSPRYKVAKRGQDVALRCDPISGHVSLFWYQQALGQGPEFLTYFQNEAQLDKSGLPSDRFFAERPEGSVSTLKIQRTQQEDSAVYLCASSLPEVGTDTQYFGPGTRLTVL.

The J gene is TRBJ2-1, the V gene TRBV6-5; the D gene is possibly TRBD1 (6 bases). CDR1 is MNHEY and CDR2 is SVGAGI in the germline V gene. There are 11 residues in the CDR3. CDR3 sequence: CVIPRGNEQFF. As DNA, the CDR3 is TGTGTTATCCCCAGGGGCAATGAGCAGTTCTTC.

The table lists this clone with a count of one. The junction differs from germline at one of its ends, possibly a read error. The rearrangement links TRBV7-3 to TRBJ2-7, with TRBD2 identical over 8 bases. Germline CDR1 reads SGHTA; CDR2 reads FQGTGA. This CDR3 has 15 residues. For the CDR3, the DNA is TGTGCCAGCAGTTTAACCAGCGGGGGCGATTACGAGCAGTACTTC. This sequence encodes CASSLTSGGDYEQYF.

CDR3: CASSVGIVRGRMNTEAFF. DNA for the CDR3: TGTGCCAGCAGCGTAGGTATAGTAAGGGGGAGAATGAACACTGAAGCTTTCTTT. This chain connects TRBV9 to TRBJ1-1; D possibly corresponds to TRBD1 (6 bases). This CDR3 has 18 amino acids. V lost 0 bases, J lost 0 bases, and 18 bases lay in between. In germline, CDR1 is SGDLS, CDR2 YYNGEE.

This clone was detected only a few times. The CDR3 reads CASSQYRRPRNSPLHF. The CDR3, as DNA: TGTGCCAGCAGCCAATACCGGAGACCGAGGAATTCACCCCTCCACTTT. This sequence joins TRBV7-2 and TRBJ1-6; the D is unclear. The CDR3 is 16 amino acids. V was clipped by 5 bases and J by 7 bases, with 18 bases between them. Per the germline V gene, CDR1 is SGHTA and CDR2 is FQGNSA. The whole variable domain, remainder taken from reference TRBV7-2 and TRBJ1-6, is GAGVSQSPSNKVTEKGKDVELRCDPISGHTALYWYRQSLGQGLEFLIYFQGNSAPDKSGLPSDRFSAERTGGSVSTLTIQRTQQEDSAVYLCASSQYRRPRNSPLHFGNGTRLTVT.

The J gene is TRBJ2-6, the V gene TRBV27; perhaps TRBD1 as D (6 bases). The V gene's germline CDR1 is MNHEY and CDR2 SMNVEV (reference sequence). Trimming took off 0 bases at V and 0 bases at J, with 12 bases between the two ends. This CDR3 region has 18 residues. The CDR3 here is CASSLSARGISGANVLTF. Written as DNA, the CDR3 is TGTGCCAGCAGTTTATCGGCCAGGGGTATCTCTGGGGCCAACGTCCTGACTTTC.

The V gene is TRBV15, the J gene TRBJ2-5; D might be TRBD1 (7 bases). Trimming cost V 0 bases and J 5 bases, with 19 bases left between them. This CDR3 contains 17 residues. CDR1 and CDR2 (germline): LNHNV, YYDKDF (reference sequence). The chain's CDR3 is CATSRDLRQGGGETQYF. The CDR3 DNA is TGTGCCACCAGCAGAGATCTGAGGCAGGGGGGAGGCGAGACCCAGTACTTC.

The chain carries TRBV7-2 and TRBJ2-5; possibly TRBD2 for D (7 bases). With 0 bases removed from V and 3 bases from J, the gap between germline ends came to 14 bases. Germline-derived CDR1 and CDR2 are SGHTA and FQGNSA. The CDR3 is made up of 16 amino acids. CDR3 coding DNA: TGTGCCAGCAGCTTAGCGGGGGGGCTAGTAGAAGAGACCCAGTACTTC. This gives the protein CASSLAGGLVEETQYF.

This clone was picked up one time. The chain's CDR3 is CASSAQNRLAGRNEQFF. The CDR3 DNA reads TGTGCCAGCAGCGCACAAAATAGACTAGCGGGCCGCAATGAGCAGTTCTTC. J is TRBJ2-1 and V is TRBV7-9; TRBD2 agrees at 10 bases. The ends lost 5 bases at V and 6 bases at J; junction bases unmatched: 13. This CDR3 comprises 17 residues. Looked up from germline, CDR1 is SEHNR and CDR2 is FQNEAQ (reference sequence).

The table lists this clone with a count of one. The chain links TRBV5-4 to TRBJ1-1, with D possibly TRBD1 on 6 matching bases. This CDR3 has 14 amino acids. Germline-derived CDR1 and CDR2 are SGHNT and YYREEE (reference sequence). V lost 2 bases and J lost 6, with 14 bases in between. Here the CDR3 DNA reads TGTGCCAGCAGCTTCAACGGACAGCGATCTGAAGCTTTCTTT. Translating gives CASSFNGQRSEAFF.

This clone was found once. J is TRBJ2-2 and V is TRBV7-3; D not resolved. CDR3 length: 13 residues. CDR1 is SGHTA, CDR2 FQGTGA, per germline. V was pared by 5 bases and J by 5 bases, with 9 bases between. The CDR3: CASSPHQTGELFF. DNA of the CDR3: TGTGCCAGCAGCCCTCATCAGACCGGGGAGCTGTTTTTT.

V gene TRBV25-1 combines with J gene TRBJ2-3; TRBD1 matches at 7 bases. Trimming removed 6 bases from V and 2 bases from J; junction bases left unmatched: 2. The CDR3 loop spans 13 amino acids. Germline CDR1 and CDR2: MGHDK and SYGVNS. The CDR3 bases are TGTGCCAGCAGGGGACAGAACACAGATACGCAGTATTTT. Translated, it gives CASRGQNTDTQYF.

This clone was found once. The chain carries TRBV6-1 and TRBJ1-4; D possibly corresponds to TRBD1 (6 bases). The length of the CDR3 is 18 residues. V shed 1 base and J shed 0 bases, with 15 bases lying between them. In germline, CDR1 is MNHNS, CDR2 SASEGT. The DNA for the CDR3 is TGTGCCAGCAGTGAAGAGGGACAATTAATTGCAACTAATGAAAAACTGTTTTTT. It codes for CASSEEGQLIATNEKLFF.

To note about this clone: The limits of the CDR3 on the DNA are not certain, so only TCRdb's listed CDR3 is given. V is TRBV27 and J is TRBJ2-2; TRBD2 is the table's D call, not checked against the DNA. Both ends counted, the CDR3 spans 15 residues. CDR1 and CDR2 (germline): MNHEY, SMNVEV (reference sequence). The CDR3 loop is CASSPDFFGAGELFF.

The gene calls are TRBV7-8 and TRBJ2-3; possible D gene TRBD2, 6 bases. The germline V and J ends were trimmed by 3 bases and 3 bases, with 13 bases remaining between them. Germline CDR1 reads SGHVS; CDR2 reads FQNEAQ. The CDR3 is 15 amino acids. CDR3 nucleotide sequence: TGTGCCAGCAGCTTCCCGACTAGTTTAACAGATACGCAGTATTTT. Translation: CASSFPTSLTDTQYF.

The chain employs TRBV5-1 and TRBJ1-1; 7 nucleotides line up with TRBD1. The CDR3 extends over 13 amino acids. V shed 7 bases and J 5 bases; nucleotides not matched to a gene: 8. The V gene's germline CDR1 is SGHRS and CDR2 YFSETQ. Written as DNA, the CDR3 is TGCGCCAGCCAGGGGGAGGAAGGGACTGAAGCTTTCTTT. The encoded protein is CASQGEEGTEAFF.

The sample holds one count of this clone. The chain couples TRBV9 to TRBJ2-5; 7 bases are a match to TRBD1. With 3 bases clipped from V and 3 bases from J, the junction kept 8 bases outside the gene matches. Germline V CDR1 and CDR2: SGDLS, YYNGEE. The CDR3 spans 15 residues. The CDR3 loop is CASSAAGTAKETQYF. For the CDR3, the DNA is TGTGCCAGCAGCGCAGCCGGGACAGCGAAAGAGACCCAGTACTTC.

The J gene is TRBJ1-1, the V gene TRBV7-6, with D unclear. V was trimmed by 4 bases and J by 1 base, leaving 13 bases between them. The CDR3 length is 15 residues. CDR1 and CDR2 from the germline V gene are SGHVS and FNYEAQ. As DNA, the CDR3 is TGTGCCAGCAGCTCTGAGGTCGTCGGGAACACTGAAGCTTTCTTT. Amino acid sequence: CASSSEVVGNTEAFF.

This clone showed up just once. The J gene is TRBJ1-1, the V gene TRBV5-1; the match to TRBD1 covers 9 bases. CDR1 and CDR2 from the germline V gene are SGHRS and YFSETQ. Trimming removed 0 bases from V and 5 bases from J; junction bases left unmatched: 5. The CDR3 loop spans 15 amino acids. CDR3 protein: CASSLDRGLWTEAFF. In DNA, the CDR3 is TGCGCCAGCAGCTTGGACAGGGGGCTGTGGACTGAAGCTTTCTTT.

The chain is built from TRBV19 and TRBJ1-1; no reliable D call. This CDR3 has 12 residues. V was cut by 7 bases and J by 2 bases, with 8 bases left in between. The germline V gene encodes CDR1 LNHDA and CDR2 SQIVND (reference sequence). For the CDR3, the DNA is TGTGCCAGTAAAGACTCAAACACTGAAGCTTTCTTT. Protein sequence: CASKDSNTEAFF.

This rearrangement joins TRBV24-1 to TRBJ1-5, with 7 bases matching TRBD1. Germline trimming cut 10 bases from V and 4 bases from J; bases unmatched to any gene: 12. The germline gives CDR1 KGHDR, CDR2 SFDVKD. The CDR3 has 15 amino acids. The CDR3 region is CATGEAGTANQPQHF. CDR3 bases: TGTGCCACGGGTGAGGCCGGGACAGCTAATCAGCCCCAGCATTTT.

The chain employs TRBV7-9 and TRBJ2-7; perhaps TRBD1 as D (6 bases). With 5 bases removed from V and 7 bases from J, the gap between germline ends came to 15 bases. The CDR3 sequence is 13 residues long. Germline V lookup: CDR1 SEHNR, CDR2 FQNEAQ (reference sequence). The CDR3 here is CASSPDQGLEQYF. As DNA, the CDR3 is TGTGCCAGCAGCCCAGACCAGGGGTTGGAGCAGTACTTC.

The chain recombines TRBV7-2 with TRBJ2-7, with 8 bases lining up with TRBD2. CDR3 size: 16 residues. CDR1 SGHTA and CDR2 FQGNSA come from the germline V gene. Trimming at V came to 5 bases and at J to 2 bases, leaving 11 bases not matched to a gene. The CDR3 bases are TGTGCCAGCAGCCGCCGCGGGGGGACGGTGACCTACGAGCAGTACTTC. As protein: CASSRRGGTVTYEQYF.

The chain combines TRBV29-1 with TRBJ2-3, with D possibly being TRBD1 (6 bases). Per germline, CDR1 SQVTM and CDR2 ANQGSEA. This CDR3 has 14 residues. V was pared by 7 bases and J by 0 bases, with 14 bases between. DNA of the CDR3: TGCAGCGGGATTGACAGGATAAGCACAGATACGCAGTATTTT. Translated: CSGIDRISTDTQYF.

The gene calls are TRBV5-5 and TRBJ1-3; D unclear. The CDR3 is 14 residues long. Germline CDR1 is SGHKS and CDR2 is YYEKEE (reference sequence). V gave up 1 base and J gave up 4 bases, with 9 bases separating them. The CDR3 DNA sequence: TGTGCCAGCAGCTTGATGACAAGAGGAAACACCATATATTTT. Protein: CASSLMTRGNTIYF.

V is TRBV7-6 and J is TRBJ1-3; D is possibly TRBD1 (5 bases). There are 16 residues in the CDR3. Germline lookup yields CDR1 SGHVS and CDR2 FNYEAQ. V lost 5 bases, J lost 0 bases, and 14 bases lay in between. DNA for the CDR3: TGTGCCAGCAGCGCATCGGCGGGGGGCTCTGGAAACACCATATATTTT. Amino acid sequence: CASSASAGGSGNTIYF.